These 22 T cell receptor beta chains were all obtained from the same sample, sequenced in a study of CXCR3-negative and CXCR3-positive naive CD8 T cells. Whole-study results and caveats: Greater hydrophobicity was found in TRB CDR3s of CXCR3-positive naive cells than of CXCR3-negative naive cells.

No antigen is known for these receptors. UMI-labeled 5' RACE yielded the TRB cDNA libraries. TCRdb reworked the 5' RACE reads into one entry per CDR3 protein, no DNA. This sample's table has 130,000 to 150,000 distinct CDR3 sequences. The specimen sequenced was naive CXCR3+ CD8+ T cells from blood. Specified subset: CD45RO-CCR7+CD27+CD95- naive CD8+ T cells expressing CXCR3 (TNR3+). These receptors were obtained from a human donor in good health. Some clones in this sample may be carry-over from other donors' samples.

The V call is TRBV20-1, the J call TRBJ2-7; checking the TCRdb D call of TRBD2 is not possible without DNA. The CDR3 loop spans 13 amino acids. Germline V gene sequence: CDR1 DFQATT, CDR2 SNEGSKA (reference sequence). The CDR3 sequence is CRGLAGGSYEQYF.

This chain uses TRBV29-1 with TRBJ1-4; TCRdb's D call of TRBD1 is untestable without DNA. CDR1 is SQVTM and CDR2 is ANQGSEA in the germline V gene. The length of the CDR3 is 13 residues. The CDR3: CSVDAYPAEKLFF.

The V gene is TRBV27, the J gene TRBJ1-1. The CDR3 is made up of 13 amino acids. Germline V gene sequence: CDR1 MNHEY, CDR2 SMNVEV (reference sequence). The CDR3 region is CASSVRMGTEAFF.

The chain has TRBV29-1 and TRBJ2-5; TCRdb's D gene call, TRBD1, goes unchecked for lack of DNA. The CDR3 length is 12 residues. Germline values: CDR1 SQVTM, CDR2 ANQGSEA. The CDR3 loop reads CSVPGHQETQYF.

V gene TRBV15 combines with J gene TRBJ2-7; TCRdb outputs TRBD2, but without DNA this stays unchecked. CDR3 length equals 18 residues. Germline V gives CDR1 LNHNV, CDR2 YYDKDF (reference sequence). CDR3 sequence reads: CATSRTQGLAGNPYEQYF.

The chain joins TRBV29-1 to TRBJ1-3; TCRdb designates TRBD1, a call that cannot be tested without DNA. The CDR3 is 13 amino acids. Germline V lookup: CDR1 SQVTM, CDR2 ANQGSEA. CDR3 sequence: CSVVGQVENTIYF.

The chain uses TRBV29-1 and TRBJ2-1. Germline loops: CDR1 SQVTM, CDR2 ANQGSEA. This CDR3 spans 11 amino acids. The CDR3 spells CSVEENNEQFF.

The V and J genes are TRBV28 and TRBJ1-6; TCRdb designates TRBD1, a call that cannot be tested without DNA. This CDR3 comprises 14 residues. Germline V CDR1 and CDR2: MDHEN, SYDVKM. Here the CDR3 reads CASMIGGTYSPLHF. Looking up the rest from reference TRBV28 and TRBJ1-6 gives the full variable domain: DVKVTQSSRYLVKRTGEKVFLECVQDMDHENMFWYRQDPGLGLRLIYFSYDVKMKEKGDIPEGYSVSREKKERFSLILESASTNQTSMYLCASMIGGTYSPLHFGNGTRLTVT.

J is TRBJ2-5 and V is TRBV29-1; the TRBD2 assignment by TCRdb is unverifiable without DNA. Germline values: CDR1 SQVTM, CDR2 ANQGSEA. The CDR3 has 15 amino acids. The CDR3 protein is CGVDGLAGGHETQYF.

This chain uses TRBV19 with TRBJ2-2; TCRdb indicates TRBD2, and absent DNA this call remains unverified. The CDR3 is 14 residues long. The V gene's germline CDR1 is LNHDA and CDR2 SQIVND (reference sequence). The CDR3 reads CASRGGLDTGELFF.

This rearrangement joins TRBV2 to TRBJ1-1; the D call of TRBD1 rests on TCRdb alone, since no DNA is present to check it. CDR1 is SNHLY and CDR2 is FYNNEI in the germline V gene. The CDR3 is 14 amino acids. The CDR3 protein is CASSESGGTPEAFF. Based on the CDR3 plus reference TRBV2 and TRBJ1-1, the full variable domain is EPEVTQTPSHQVTQMGQEVILRCVPISNHLYFYWYRQILGQKVEFLVSFYNNEISEKSEIFDDQFSVERPDGSNFTLKIRSTKLEDSAMYFCASSESGGTPEAFFGQGTRLTVV.

The chain carries TRBV7-9 and TRBJ1-1. Germline V gene data show CDR1 as SEHNR and CDR2 as FQNEAQ (reference sequence). The CDR3 has 13 amino acids. The CDR3 spells CASSPQGNTEAFF.

The V call is TRBV13, the J call TRBJ2-3; TCRdb's D gene call, TRBD2, goes unchecked for lack of DNA. The V gene's germline CDR1 is PRHDT and CDR2 FYEKMQ (reference sequence). The length of the CDR3 is 16 residues. The CDR3 loop reads CASSYQREYGTDTQYF.

The chain joins TRBV5-1 to TRBJ2-5. The CDR3 has 14 amino acids. CDR1 and CDR2 (germline): SGHRS, YFSETQ. This CDR3 is CASSPYDLGETQYF.

This chain uses TRBV29-1 with TRBJ2-1; there is no DNA to check the TCRdb D call of TRBD2. The CDR3 spans 16 residues. Per the germline V gene, CDR1 is SQVTM and CDR2 is ANQGSEA. The CDR3 region is CSVASLAGAGGNEQFF.

CDR3 amino acids: CASSQESVGTGSYEQYF. The gene calls are TRBV4-3 and TRBJ2-7; checking the TCRdb D call of TRBD1 is not possible without DNA. Germline CDR1 reads LGHNA; CDR2 reads YSLEER. CDR3 length equals 17 residues.

J is TRBJ1-2 and V is TRBV12-3 or TRBV12-4; the TCRdb call, TRBD1, lacks DNA for checking. There are 16 residues in the CDR3. CDR3 sequence reads: CASSLFLRGGPLPDTF.

The rearrangement joins TRBV29-1 to TRBJ1-3; the TCRdb D gene call, TRBD1, has no DNA to confirm it. Per germline, CDR1 SQVTM and CDR2 ANQGSEA. The CDR3 loop spans 17 amino acids. This CDR3 is CSVEAYPGTGEGNTIYF. The full variable domain, in which reference TRBV29-1 and TRBJ1-3 provide the parts outside the CDR3, is SAVISQKPSRDICQRGTSLTIQCQVDSQVTMMFWYRQQPGQSLTLIATANQGSEATYESGFVIDKFPISRPNLTFSTLTVSNMSPEDSSIYLCSVEAYPGTGEGNTIYFGEGSWLTVV.

The V call is TRBV6-5, the J call TRBJ2-3; lacking DNA, the TRBD1 call made by TCRdb goes unchecked. This CDR3 spans 15 amino acids. Germline CDR1 reads MNHEY; CDR2 reads SVGAGI. CDR3 loop: CASSYSAGLTDTQYF.

The rearrangement links TRBV3-1 to TRBJ1-1. There are 15 residues in the CDR3. The germline V gene encodes CDR1 LGHDT and CDR2 YNNKEL (reference sequence). The CDR3 sequence: CASSQASGGRKEAFF.

The chain combines TRBV7-9 with TRBJ2-5; lacking DNA, the TRBD1 call made by TCRdb goes unchecked. CDR1 is SEHNR, CDR2 FQNEAQ, per germline (reference sequence). The CDR3 covers 11 residues. The CDR3 sequence is CASTPSETQYF.

The V gene is TRBV29-1, the J gene TRBJ1-2; TCRdb gives TRBD1 as the D gene, but with no DNA this cannot be confirmed. The CDR3 has 15 residues. CDR1 is SQVTM and CDR2 is ANQGSEA in the germline V gene. Here the CDR3 reads CSVVGGKGEGYGYTF. Full variable domain (missing parts from reference TRBV29-1 and TRBJ1-2): SAVISQKPSRDICQRGTSLTIQCQVDSQVTMMFWYRQQPGQSLTLIATANQGSEATYESGFVIDKFPISRPNLTFSTLTVSNMSPEDSSIYLCSVVGGKGEGYGYTFGSGTRLTVV.